This TCR beta chain comes out of a study of human T cells and chemical hapten exposure. Study details: The scalp of each patient received a weekly diphenylcyclopropenone dose for the full roughly 24-week study. Patches that contained 0.01% DPC were applied to the upper back and read at 6 days. Study-wide results and caveats: Donors, who had alopecia, may show an immune response that differs from healthy people's. No shift was seen in TCRs above 1 in 1000 frequency with DPC sensitization.

MiXCR, run by TCRdb on the RACE reads, gives a single entry per CDR3 protein. The table shows a few hundred thousand distinct CDR3 sequences, with nearly 6.5% occurring only once. The CDR3 extends over 13 amino acids. Between the trimmed V and J ends, which lost 0 bases and 3 bases, there was a span of 7 bases. The germline V gene has CDR1 SGHRS and CDR2 YFSETQ. A note on this clonotype: Its antigen is undetermined.

Time point denoted: patch test 2, 6 weeks after DPC sensitization. Treatment in this sample: therapeutic diphenylcyclopropenone sensitization with weekly scalp DPC. The chain combines TRBV5-1 with TRBJ2-7; D remains unclear. This TCR came from a woman in her late teens or twenties with alopecia areata. Some clones in this sample may be carry-over from other donors' samples. Specimen: whole blood, collected in connection with sensitization to the hapten diphenylcyclopropenone (DPC). The CDR3 is CASSLGKYYEQYF. The CDR3 DNA reads TGCGCCAGCAGCTTGGGAAAATACTACGAGCAGTACTTC.